Listed here are 32 T cell receptor beta chains from one sample, sequenced in a study of blood T cells in healthy people across ages. Next came a second PCR, run for roughly 7 to 12 cycles, which used a sample-barcoded 5' primer along with a J-beta primer mix. A single record per CDR3 protein comes from TCRdb applying MiXCR to the 5' RACE reads. Found here are about 1.4 million distinct CDR3 sequences, almost 60% of them singletons; the top ten hold over 5.5%. Sequenced input: blood. All receptors derive from a man aged 18 to 30 in good health.

This chain uses TRBV7-9 with TRBJ2-6, with TRBD1 matching over 11 bases. The CDR3 covers 18 residues. The ends lost 6 bases at V and 0 bases at J; junction bases unmatched: 7. Germline loops: CDR1 SEHNR, CDR2 FQNEAQ (reference sequence). The CDR3, as DNA: TGTGCCAGCAGGAAAGGACAGGGGGCCAACTCTGGGGCCAACGTCCTGACTTTC. Translated, it gives CASRKGQGANSGANVLTF.

This chain connects TRBV25-1 to TRBJ2-6; TRBD2 might be the D (6 bases). The V gene lost 1 base and the J gene lost 1 base, with 8 bases spanning the gap. Germline V CDR1 and CDR2: MGHDK, SYGVNS. CDR3 size: 16 residues. CDR3 protein: CASSELGGSGANVLTF. In DNA, the CDR3 is TGTGCCAGCAGTGAATTGGGGGGATCTGGGGCCAACGTCCTGACTTTC.

The chain is built from TRBV5-1 and TRBJ2-7, with a possible D match to TRBD1 (5 bases). The length of the CDR3 is 14 residues. Looked up from germline, CDR1 is SGHRS and CDR2 is YFSETQ. V dropped 2 bases and J dropped 2 bases, with 11 bases sitting between them. This CDR3 is CASSLQEEAYEQYF. The CDR3 coding sequence is TGCGCCAGCAGCTTACAGGAAGAGGCCTACGAGCAGTACTTC.

The sample holds a few counts of this clonotype. The chain employs TRBV15 and TRBJ2-3, with a weak D call TRBD1 (5 bases). CDR3 length: 14 amino acids. V was shortened by 0 bases and J by 3 bases, with 7 bases between the two germline ends. Germline CDR1 is LNHNV and CDR2 is YYDKDF (reference sequence). The CDR3: CATSRDRGTDTQYF. CDR3 coding DNA: TGTGCCACCAGCAGAGATAGGGGTACAGATACGCAGTATTTT.

This clonotype was observed a single time. V usage is TRBV20-1 and J usage is TRBJ2-7; 11 nucleotides line up with TRBD2. The V gene end was trimmed by 1 base and the J gene end by 3 bases; junction bases not matched to a gene: 14. CDR1 is DFQATT and CDR2 is SNEGSKA in the germline V gene (reference sequence). The CDR3 extends over 18 amino acids. CDR3 in DNA: TGCAGTGCTAGAGCCAAGGGAGGGCTAGCGGGGGGTTACTACGAGCAGTACTTC. Its translation: CSARAKGGLAGGYYEQYF.

This chain connects TRBV27 to TRBJ2-1, with D maybe TRBD2 (6 bases). There are 14 residues in the CDR3. CDR1 is MNHEY, CDR2 SMNVEV, per germline (reference sequence). Trimming took 3 bases from V and 7 from J, leaving 13 bases between them. The CDR3 protein is CASSLVGGENEQFF. CDR3 sequence (DNA): TGTGCCAGCAGTTTGGTCGGGGGTGAGAATGAGCAGTTCTTC.

This chain uses TRBV4-1 with TRBJ2-2; 11 positions match TRBD2. Germline assignment: CDR1 MGHRA and CDR2 YSYEKL. The trim removed 1 base at V and 7 bases at J, leaving 11 bases unmatched. There are 18 residues in the CDR3. The CDR3 DNA reads TGCGCCAGCAGCCAAGTGTTAGTAGCGGGGGGGCGCGACGGGGAGCTGTTTTTT. Amino acid sequence: CASSQVLVAGGRDGELFF.

In DNA, the CDR3 is TGCGCCAGCAGCCAAGAGTCCCAAACCCTGAATCTGGCTTTCTTT. This translates into CASSQESQTLNLAFF. This chain connects TRBV4-3 to TRBJ1-1; D gene unclear. The germline V gene has CDR1 LGHNA and CDR2 YSLEER. CDR3 length: 15 amino acids. Trimming left V 0 bases short and J 11 bases short, with 19 bases between.

The chain carries TRBV15 and TRBJ2-5, with D possibly being TRBD2 (5 bases). Deletions cut 0 bases from V and 4 bases from J, with 9 bases between. CDR1 and CDR2 (germline): LNHNV, YYDKDF (reference sequence). The CDR3 length is 14 residues. CDR3 sequence: CATSRDYAGETQYF. CDR3 nucleotide sequence: TGTGCCACCAGCAGAGATTACGCGGGAGAGACCCAGTACTTC.

The chain employs TRBV20-1 and TRBJ1-2, with 9 bases matching TRBD1. Germline CDR1 is DFQATT and CDR2 is SNEGSKA (reference sequence). The CDR3 covers 12 residues. The V and J ends lost 5 bases and 7 bases, in that order; junction bases with no gene match: 5. The CDR3 sequence: CSALRQGGGYTF. The CDR3 nucleotides are TGCAGTGCTCTTCGACAGGGGGGTGGCTACACCTTC.

The chain joins TRBV9 to TRBJ1-2, with D uncertain. The CDR3 is made up of 15 amino acids. CDR1 is SGDLS, CDR2 YYNGEE, per germline. The V gene lost 0 bases and the J gene lost 4 bases, with 13 bases spanning the gap. CDR3: CASSVDALASYGYTF. In DNA, the CDR3 is TGTGCCAGCAGCGTAGATGCCCTTGCATCCTATGGCTACACCTTC.

This chain links TRBV6-5 with TRBJ1-2; 9 nucleotides align to TRBD1. The J segment lost 12 bases and the V segment lost 6 bases, leaving 20 bases of the junction unmatched. This CDR3 is built from 16 residues. CDR1 is MNHEY and CDR2 is SVGAGI in the germline V gene. DNA of the CDR3: TGTGCCAGCAGCAGGGGACAGGGCACGGGGATGGCTACGGACACCTTC. Translated, it gives CASSRGQGTGMATDTF.

This rearrangement joins TRBV10-3 to TRBJ1-5; D perhaps matches TRBD1 (5 bases). Germline CDR1 and CDR2: ENHRY and SYGVKD. The CDR3 sequence is 14 residues long. The ends were cut back, 3 bases at V and 7 bases at J, with 13 bases in the middle. The CDR3 here is CAISERGNDQPQHF. The CDR3 DNA sequence: TGTGCCATCAGTGAACGGGGGAACGACCAGCCCCAGCATTTT.

In this sample, this clonotype turned up a few times. This chain joins TRBV11-1 and TRBJ2-3, with a weak D call TRBD2 (6 bases). CDR1 is SGHAT and CDR2 is FQDESV in the germline V gene (reference sequence). This CDR3 region has 17 residues. The ends were cut back, 1 base at V and 3 bases at J, with 17 bases in the middle. CDR3 residues: CASSLEDGSMRTDTQYF. In DNA, the CDR3 is TGTGCCAGCAGCTTAGAGGACGGGAGTATGAGGACAGATACGCAGTATTTT. Looking up the rest from reference TRBV11-1 and TRBJ2-3 gives the full variable domain: EAEVAQSPRYKITEKSQAVAFWCDPISGHATLYWYRQILGQGPELLVQFQDESVVDDSQLPKDRFSAERLKGVDSTLKIQPAELGDSAMYLCASSLEDGSMRTDTQYFGPGTRLTVL.

The V gene is TRBV20-1, the J gene TRBJ2-7; possible D gene TRBD1, 6 bases. Germline V lookup: CDR1 DFQATT, CDR2 SNEGSKA (reference sequence). This CDR3 is 12 amino acids long. V gave up 5 bases and J gave up 7 bases, with 15 bases separating them. The chain's CDR3 is CSAQSVGAEQYF. The CDR3 nucleotides read TGCAGTGCTCAGAGTGTGGGGGCGGAGCAGTACTTC.

This clonotype turned up a few times. The chain joins TRBV25-1 to TRBJ2-1, with 7 bases aligning to TRBD2. The CDR3 is 17 amino acids. The V gene end was trimmed by 4 bases and the J gene end by 8 bases; junction bases not matched to a gene: 17. The germline gives CDR1 MGHDK, CDR2 SYGVNS. CDR3: CASSGGGLAGINDEQFF. CDR3 sequence (DNA): TGTGCCAGCAGTGGGGGGGGACTCGCGGGAATCAACGATGAGCAGTTCTTC.

The CDR3 region has the DNA TGTGCCAGCAGCCAAGACCAGGACAGGGGATATCGGTGGACCCAGTACTTC. Protein product: CASSQDQDRGYRWTQYF. The rearrangement links TRBV4-2 to TRBJ2-5, with 9 positions matching TRBD1. V trimming: 0 bases; J trimming: 7 bases; junction bases outside the gene matches: 12. The germline V gene has CDR1 LGHNA and CDR2 YNFKEQ. This CDR3 is built from 17 residues.

The gene calls are TRBV3-1 and TRBJ1-5, with D maybe TRBD1 (5 bases). V was clipped by 4 bases and J by 3 bases, with 13 bases between them. CDR1 is LGHDT and CDR2 is YNNKEL in the germline V gene (reference sequence). The CDR3 has 15 residues. Written as DNA, the CDR3 is TGTGCCAGCAGCCCGAGGGGACTGGCCAATCAGCCCCAGCATTTT. Its translation: CASSPRGLANQPQHF. Looking up the rest from reference TRBV3-1 and TRBJ1-5 gives the full variable domain: DTAVSQTPKYLVTQMGNDKSIKCEQNLGHDTMYWYKQDSKKFLKIMFSYNNKELIINETVPNRFSPKSPDKAHLNLHINSLELGDSAVYFCASSPRGLANQPQHFGDGTRLSIL.

This clonotype was picked up one time. The chain joins TRBV3-1 to TRBJ2-5; TRBD2 aligns across 10 bases. There are 17 residues in the CDR3. Germline loops: CDR1 LGHDT, CDR2 YNNKEL (reference sequence). V gave up 1 base and J gave up 5 bases; unmatched junction bases: 10. Here the CDR3 DNA reads TGTGCCAGCAGCCAAGTAGCAGCGGGAGGGCCTCGGGAGACCCAGTACTTC. It encodes CASSQVAAGGPRETQYF.

V usage is TRBV12-3 or TRBV12-4 and J usage is TRBJ2-4; D is undetermined. Trimming removed 5 bases from V and 11 bases from J, with 10 bases in between. This CDR3 is 11 amino acids long. The CDR3 nucleotides are TGTGCCAGCAGTGTTCAACGTCTTCAGTACTTC. Its translation is CASSVQRLQYF.

The CDR3 bases are TGTGCCGCGAATCCGGGACAGGGAACAGATACGCAGTATTTT. Translation: CAANPGQGTDTQYF. This rearrangement joins TRBV10-3 to TRBJ2-3; 9 positions match TRBD1. The V and J ends lost 11 bases and 3 bases, in that order; junction bases with no gene match: 9. The CDR3 length is 14 residues. CDR1 ENHRY and CDR2 SYGVKD come from the germline V gene.

The J gene is TRBJ1-2, the V gene TRBV6-5, with 7 bases identical to TRBD1. The CDR3 length is 15 residues. CDR1 is MNHEY and CDR2 is SVGAGI in the germline V gene. The J segment lost 2 bases and the V segment lost 5 bases, leaving 8 bases of the junction unmatched. CDR3 sequence: CASSTGTENNYGYTF. The CDR3, as DNA: TGTGCCAGCAGTACCGGGACAGAGAACAACTATGGCTACACCTTC.

This clonotype was found a few times. J is TRBJ2-7 and V is TRBV7-9, with a tentative D call TRBD2 (5 bases). The CDR3 sequence is 11 residues long. V lost 3 bases to trimming and J lost 11 bases, with 11 bases between them. Germline V gives CDR1 SEHNR, CDR2 FQNEAQ (reference sequence). CDR3 DNA sequence: TGTGCCAGCAGCTTGGGCGAAGCGGAGTACTTC. Protein product: CASSLGEAEYF.

This clonotype was observed a handful of times. The V call is TRBV4-1, the J call TRBJ2-1; no definite D call. V lost 5 bases, J lost 8 bases, and 13 bases lay in between. Germline values: CDR1 MGHRA, CDR2 YSYEKL. The CDR3 consists of 13 residues. CDR3 protein: CASSLGFGDEQFF. CDR3 in DNA: TGCGCCAGCAGCTTGGGGTTTGGTGATGAGCAGTTCTTC.

The chain couples TRBV29-1 to TRBJ2-3, with 9 bases fitting TRBD2. In germline, CDR1 is SQVTM, CDR2 ANQGSEA. The length of the CDR3 is 16 residues. With 0 bases clipped from V and 0 bases from J, the junction kept 4 bases outside the gene matches. The CDR3 nucleotides are TGCAGCGTTGAAGAGGTCAGCGGGAGGAGCACAGATACGCAGTATTTT. Protein: CSVEEVSGRSTDTQYF.

V gene TRBV23-1 combines with J gene TRBJ2-5; 7 bases line up with TRBD1. Judging by the DNA end, TRBJ2-7 fits better; the J call may be wrong. TRBV23-1 is labeled an ORF, and its function is uncertain. The CDR3 runs 14 residues. The CDR3 nucleotides are TGCGCCAGCAGTGCCGACAGGGCGGCCTCCGAGCAGTACTTC. Translating it yields CASSADRAASEQYF.

This clonotype was detected only once. The gene calls are TRBV10-3 and TRBJ2-2; D unclear. This CDR3 has 14 amino acids. Germline CDR1 ENHRY, CDR2 SYGVKD. V lost 1 base to trimming and J lost 2 bases, with 5 bases between them. As DNA, the CDR3 is TGTGCCATCAGTGAGTTAGAAAACACCGGGGAGCTGTTTTTT. Amino acids: CAISELENTGELFF.

V is TRBV2 and J is TRBJ1-2; TRBD1 agrees at 8 bases. The CDR3 length is 15 residues. Germline V gives CDR1 SNHLY, CDR2 FYNNEI. V was clipped by 4 bases and J by 5 bases; unmatched bases: 9. CDR3 region: CASSVIQGARYGYTF. The CDR3 DNA reads as TGTGCCAGCAGTGTAATCCAGGGGGCGCGGTATGGCTACACCTTC.

The chain is built from TRBV7-2 and TRBJ2-4, with TRBD2 identical over 10 bases. Germline V gene data show CDR1 as SGHTA and CDR2 as FQGNSA. J gave up 8 bases and V 1 base, and 8 bases lay outside the gene matches. This CDR3 spans 16 amino acids. This CDR3 reads CASSLVSSGSQDIQYF. The CDR3 bases are TGTGCCAGCAGCTTAGTTTCTAGCGGGAGTCAAGACATTCAGTACTTC.

V gene TRBV3-1 combines with J gene TRBJ2-4; unclear D gene. This CDR3 has 14 amino acids. Trimming took off 3 bases at V and 0 bases at J, with 6 bases between the two ends. Looked up from germline, CDR1 is LGHDT and CDR2 is YNNKEL (reference sequence). CDR3 amino acids: CASSHPIAKNIQYF. The CDR3 DNA reads TGTGCCAGCAGCCACCCGATAGCCAAAAACATTCAGTACTTC. Based on the CDR3 plus reference TRBV3-1 and TRBJ2-4, the full variable domain is DTAVSQTPKYLVTQMGNDKSIKCEQNLGHDTMYWYKQDSKKFLKIMFSYNNKELIINETVPNRFSPKSPDKAHLNLHINSLELGDSAVYFCASSHPIAKNIQYFGAGTRLSVL.

V is TRBV12-3 or TRBV12-4 and J is TRBJ2-7; TRBD1 aligns across 7 bases. The CDR3 consists of 14 residues. With V trimmed by 5 bases and J by 2 bases, 6 bases remained unmatched. DNA of the CDR3: TGTGCCAGCAGTCCAGAGGACAGGACCTACGAGCAGTACTTC. It yields the protein CASSPEDRTYEQYF.

The chain employs TRBV6-2 or TRBV6-3 and TRBJ2-7, with a tentative D call TRBD2 (6 bases). This CDR3 region has 17 residues. Trimming removed 0 bases at V and 0 bases at J, with 15 bases between. CDR1 is MNHEY, CDR2 SVGEGT, per germline. The chain's CDR3 is CASSYSRGTQSSYEQYF. The CDR3 DNA is TGTGCCAGCAGTTACTCGCGAGGGACTCAGAGCTCCTACGAGCAGTACTTC.